The next 11 T cell receptor beta chains were all read from a single sample in a study of beta chain features in type 1 diabetes. Whole-study findings and limits: All four CD4+ subsets of Type 1 diabetes patients contained TCRB CDR3s that were moderately but significantly shorter.

Since all of the isolated RNA was reverse transcribed, expressed TCRB transcripts were what got sequenced. Using immunoSEQ multiplex PCR, the repertoire was profiled, and TCRdb retains in-frame clones only, with some absent. The sample yields hundreds of thousands of clones, around 15% seen once. Their target antigens are unknown. Material for sequencing was naive CD4+ T cells from blood. Receptors were obtained from a young man with type 1 diabetes.

The chain uses TRBV5-1 and TRBJ2-5; D is tentatively TRBD1 or TRBD2 (5 bases each). The CDR3 extends over 14 amino acids. V was cut by 5 bases and J by 1 base, with 12 bases left in between. In germline, CDR1 is SGHRS, CDR2 YFSETQ. The CDR3 reads CASSIQEVQETQYF. The CDR3 region has the DNA TGCGCCAGCAGTATACAGGAGGTCCAAGAGACCCAGTACTTC.

This sequence joins TRBV25-1 and TRBJ2-2, with 10 bases identical to TRBD1. J lost 9 bases, V lost 5 bases, and 6 bases had no gene match. The CDR3 has 14 amino acids. From germline, CDR1 is MGHDK and CDR2 SYGVNS. CDR3 in DNA: TGTGCCAGCAGTTCGACAGGGGGCGCCCGGGAGCTGTTTTTT. Protein: CASSSTGGARELFF.

This rearrangement joins TRBV7-2 to TRBJ2-2; 10 nucleotides align to TRBD2. The ends lost 7 bases at V and 6 bases at J; junction bases unmatched: 5. The germline V gene encodes CDR1 SGHTA and CDR2 FQGNSA. The CDR3 length is 14 residues. CDR3 bases: TGTGCCAGCATCCTAGCGGGAGTGGCCGGGGAGCTGTTTTTT. Translation gives CASILAGVAGELFF.

The chain carries TRBV4-1 and TRBJ2-1; no reliable D call. The germline gives CDR1 MGHRA, CDR2 YSYEKL. The length of the CDR3 is 14 residues. Between the trimmed V and J ends, which lost 3 bases and 9 bases, there was a span of 15 bases. CDR3 nucleotides: TGCGCCAGCAGCCACCCTTTCGACCTGGGTGAGCAGTTCTTC. Translating it yields CASSHPFDLGEQFF.

There are a few counts of this clone. The rearrangement links TRBV5-1 to TRBJ1-6, with D possibly matching TRBD1 (5 bases). The germline V gene encodes CDR1 SGHRS and CDR2 YFSETQ. The CDR3 sequence is 13 residues long. Trimming removed 0 bases from V and 8 bases from J, with 6 bases in between. For the CDR3, the DNA is TGCGCCAGCAGCTTGGGACAGTATTCACCCCTCCACTTT. Its translation: CASSLGQYSPLHF.

This sequence joins TRBV15 and TRBJ1-2; D is perhaps TRBD1 (5 bases). CDR1 is LNHNV and CDR2 is YYDKDF in the germline V gene (reference sequence). Trimming left V 0 bases short and J 2 bases short, with 10 bases between. CDR3 size: 15 residues. The CDR3 region has the DNA TGTGCCACCAGCAGAGATACGACAGAAAACTATGGCTACACCTTC. Protein: CATSRDTTENYGYTF.

This chain connects TRBV30 to TRBJ2-1, with unresolved D. The CDR3 runs 14 residues. The V gene lost 0 bases and the J gene lost 5 bases, with 11 bases spanning the gap. Germline V gives CDR1 GTSNPN, CDR2 SVGIG (reference sequence). The CDR3: CAWSVQGRNNEQFF. The CDR3, as DNA: TGTGCCTGGAGTGTACAAGGACGGAACAATGAGCAGTTCTTC.

Here the CDR3 DNA reads TGTGCCATCAGTGTCGGGACCCCGAACACCGGGGAGCTGTTTTTT. Its protein is CAISVGTPNTGELFF. V is TRBV10-3 and J is TRBJ2-2, with D perhaps being TRBD1 or TRBD2 (5 bases each). CDR1 ENHRY and CDR2 SYGVKD come from the germline V gene. V shed 4 bases and J shed 0 bases, with 9 bases lying between them. The CDR3 has 15 amino acids.

This clone was found a few times. J is TRBJ2-1 and V is TRBV19, with TRBD2 matching over 9 bases. Germline V gives CDR1 LNHDA, CDR2 SQIVND (reference sequence). The CDR3 is 14 amino acids. V lost 7 bases to trimming and J lost 9 bases; unmatched junction nucleotides: 10. The CDR3 loop reads CASMASGEPGEQFF. The CDR3 DNA reads TGTGCCAGTATGGCTAGCGGGGAGCCTGGTGAGCAGTTCTTC.

The chain uses TRBV19 and TRBJ1-5; 7 bases are shared with TRBD1. The CDR3 length is 16 residues. Germline loops: CDR1 LNHDA, CDR2 SQIVND (reference sequence). V dropped 1 base and J dropped 7; count of bases not matched to a gene: 10. The CDR3 DNA reads TGTGCCAGTAGTATAGTCTTTGACAGGGTGGGCCAGCCCCAGCATTTT. The encoded protein is CASSIVFDRVGQPQHF.

The table lists this clone with a few counts. The V call is TRBV13, the J call TRBJ2-7; D possibly corresponds to TRBD1 (6 bases). The germline CDR1 and CDR2 sequences are PRHDT and FYEKMQ (reference sequence). Trimming removed 6 bases from V and 0 bases from J, with 15 bases in between. The CDR3 extends over 15 amino acids. The CDR3 loop is CASSSTGTNSYEQYF. CDR3 sequence (DNA): TGTGCCAGCAGTTCAACCGGGACAAACTCCTACGAGCAGTACTTC.